This entry is about one T cell receptor (beta chain). At least ten counts were recorded for this clonotype. Its antigen target is currently unknown. It has no much larger one-base neighbor in the sample; base qualities were not kept. The data were taken from a study of identical twins (dated by TCRdb to 2015 to 2016). For context, the study as a whole: The study deep-sequenced TCR alpha and beta repertoires from monozygotic twins, unrelated adults of various ages and cord blood to test whether fetal clonotypes persist. Replicate twin experiments were performed at different times using different library preparation protocols to rule out contamination. What the study reported, not specific to this receptor: In beta out-of-frame sequences, excess twin sharing was weaker, because having fewer shared sequences lowered the signal-to-noise ratio. Recombination models systematically underestimated out-of-frame TCR alpha sharing in monozygotic twins but agreed with sharing between unrelated individuals. Fewer insertions were carried by abundant cord blood beta clonotypes; a weaker similar trend was observed in young adult naive repertoires, while no such trend was observed in memory repertoires. Because the same donors could not be followed over many years, the conclusions relied on cross-sectional statistical analysis. Invariant T cells such as MAIT and iNKT could partly confound zero-insertion analyses, though diverse VJ usage argued against this for most clonotypes. Compared with coincidental sharing between unrelated individuals, out-of-frame TCR alpha sequences shared between twins had an excess of sequences with low generation probability.

Preparation of the library involved 5' RACE. The instrument was an Illumina HiSeq 2000. Template switching added a universal primer binding site, and the final cDNA carried a unique molecular identifier that allowed TCR cDNA molecules to be counted accurately. First-strand cDNA for TCR alpha and beta chains was synthesized from specific primers in the conserved constant-segment region. To control for contamination, every cDNA library carried two barcodes: a SMART-Mk sample barcode plus Illumina barcodes. TruSeq adapter sequences along with Illumina sample barcodes were introduced in two successive PCR steps. The TCR alpha and beta cDNA libraries were sequenced on the Illumina HiSeq platform using custom primers. From the authors' description of their analysis: MiGEC processed the raw reads to extract unique molecular identifiers, while MiXCR was used to determine the CDR3 positions. For each individual, recombination models were inferred using an EM algorithm with the repgenHMM and IGoR tools. Shared clonotypes were analyzed with the tcR package in R, and sharing was normalized by the product of cloneset sizes. Out-of-frame nonproductive sequences were analyzed to study raw recombination free of thymic and clonal selection effects. TCRdb cleaned the public reads at Q25 with fastp, built clones with MiXCR and kept in-frame beta chains. Rows with a matching CDR3 protein are joined into one entry that keeps the most common DNA and genes. These V and J calls are TCRdb output, not the study's own analysis. For this sample there are 500,000 or so distinct CDR3 sequences; roughly an eighth appear just once. Approximately 0.9% of the sample lies in the top ten.

Trimming at the junction amounts to 6 bases on V and 1 base on J, and the germline ends lie 9 bases apart. The germline V gene supplies CDR1 KGHSH and CDR2 LQKENI. Reading from cysteine to phenylalanine, the CDR3 counts 14 amino acids. The entry retains the CDR3 DNA only, 42 bases that are in frame from base 1. Every donor in the study was a healthy Caucasian. The twin cohort comprised three pairs of female monozygotic twins, all aged roughly 18 to 30 years. Positive isolation kits from Invitrogen were used to isolate CD4+ and CD8+ T cell populations. These data also formed part of another study, on yellow fever vaccine responses in identical twins. As that second paper reports: According to the authors, the vaccine-induced T cell response in identical twins seemed to be partly convergent and partly specific to each individual. The study precisely tracked vaccine-responding T cell clones in identical twins.

The receptor comes from a woman under 30 in good health. Recombination linked TRBV18 to TRBJ2-2; TRBD1 is possibly the D segment (5 matching bases). Sequenced input: CD4+ T cells sorted from blood. CDR3 loop: CASSPGQNTGELFF. The DNA sequence reads TGTGCCAGCTCGCCAGGACAGAACACCGGGGAGCTGTTTTTT.